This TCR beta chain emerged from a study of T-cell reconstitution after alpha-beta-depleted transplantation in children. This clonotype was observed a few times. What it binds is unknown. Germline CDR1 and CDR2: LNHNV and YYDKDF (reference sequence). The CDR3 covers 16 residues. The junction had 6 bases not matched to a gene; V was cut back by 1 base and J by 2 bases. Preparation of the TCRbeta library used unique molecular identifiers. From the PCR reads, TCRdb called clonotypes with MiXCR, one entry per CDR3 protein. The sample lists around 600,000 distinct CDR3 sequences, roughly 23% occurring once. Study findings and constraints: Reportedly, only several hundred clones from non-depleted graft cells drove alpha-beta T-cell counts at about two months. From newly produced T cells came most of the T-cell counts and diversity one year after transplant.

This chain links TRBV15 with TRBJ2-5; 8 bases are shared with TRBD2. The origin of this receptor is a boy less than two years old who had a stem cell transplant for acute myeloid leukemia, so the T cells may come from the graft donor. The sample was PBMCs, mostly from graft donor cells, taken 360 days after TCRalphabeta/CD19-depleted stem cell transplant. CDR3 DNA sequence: TGTGCCACCAGCAGAGGTATAGCGGGAATACAAGAGACCCAGTACTTC. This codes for CATSRGIAGIQETQYF.